The T cell receptor beta chain under discussion was sequenced for a study of shared clonotypes between healthy human individuals. CDR3 length: 11 amino acids. Germline loops: CDR1 WNHNN, CDR2 SYGVQD (reference sequence). Trimming pared 10 bases from V and 5 bases from J, leaving 10 bases between. Profiled with immunoSEQ multiplex PCR; TCRdb holds only in-frame clones, not every one. The sample lists 450,000 to 700,000 clones; roughly 95% were seen once. Positively selected for CCR7, the CD45RO-negative cells used as naive CD8 cells excluded terminally differentiated effector memory CD45RA+ cells. The receptor comes from a woman aged 25 to 39 in good health. The sequenced sample consisted of naive CD8+ T cells sorted from blood. The V gene is TRBV10-1, the J gene TRBJ2-3; tentatively, D is TRBD2 (5 bases). This CDR3 reads CATQRGDTQYF. The CDR3, as DNA: TGCGCCACGCAACGGGGAGATACGCAGTATTTT.